This TCR beta chain emerged from a study of STAT3 mutations in large granular lymphocyte leukemia. Overall study context: Roughly half the longitudinally sequenced T-LGLL patients had canonical STAT3 mutations. Approximately 40% of treated T-LGLL patients showed hematologic response to immunosuppression. General study results and limits: Some patients had dominant TCR clones larger than their STAT3 mutant burden. Every T-cell large granular lymphocyte leukemia patient had at least one immunodominant TCR beta clonotype. In some patients, a small highly pathogenic clone possibly went undetected.

This clone has more than one count but fewer than ten. The antigen is undetermined. V was shortened by 5 bases and J by 5 bases, with 11 bases between the two germline ends. Germline V gene lookup returns CDR1 MNHEY and CDR2 SMNVEV (reference sequence). The CDR3 is 13 residues long. This table comes from immunoSEQ multiplex PCR, and its TCRdb copy is limited to in-frame clones, with some not included. The profile shows fewer than 4,500 clones, under 70% of them singletons. This TCR was sampled from a male patient aged 45 to 59 with T-cell large granular lymphocyte leukemia. Some clones in this sample may be carry-over from other donors' samples. The chain combines TRBV27 with TRBJ2-3; no clear D gene. The sample taken for sequencing was peripheral blood mononuclear cells. CDR3 in amino acids: CASSATLEDTQYF. CDR3 in DNA: TGTGCCAGCAGTGCCACCTTGGAAGATACGCAGTATTTT.